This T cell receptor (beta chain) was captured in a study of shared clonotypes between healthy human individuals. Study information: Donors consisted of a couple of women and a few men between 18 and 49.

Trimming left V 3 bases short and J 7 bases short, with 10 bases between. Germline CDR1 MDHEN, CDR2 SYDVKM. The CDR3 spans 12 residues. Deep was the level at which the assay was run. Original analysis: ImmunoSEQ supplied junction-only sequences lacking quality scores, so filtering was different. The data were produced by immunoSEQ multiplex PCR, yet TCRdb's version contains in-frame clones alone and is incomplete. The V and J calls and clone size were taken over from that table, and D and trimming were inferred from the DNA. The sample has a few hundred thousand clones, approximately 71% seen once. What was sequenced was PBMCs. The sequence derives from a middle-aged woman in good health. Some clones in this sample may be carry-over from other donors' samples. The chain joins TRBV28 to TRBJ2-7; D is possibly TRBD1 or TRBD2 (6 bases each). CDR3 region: CASSFRGREQYF. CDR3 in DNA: TGTGCCAGCAGTTTTCGGGGGCGTGAGCAGTACTTC.